A single sample gave rise to the 21 T cell receptor beta chains below, sequenced in a study of T cell changes during pregnancy in multiple sclerosis. Sequencing used immunoSEQ multiplex PCR; TCRdb keeps in-frame clones, though not all of them. The repertoire has almost 95,000 clones, more than 90% of them found once; the top ten carry 1.5% to 1.9%. This specimen consisted of peripheral blood, obtained in the first trimester of pregnancy. Receptor source: a female donor with multiple sclerosis, enrolled in a pregnancy study.

This chain joins TRBV7-2 and TRBJ1-1; 8 positions match TRBD1. This CDR3 is built from 16 residues. V was clipped by 6 bases and J by 2 bases; unmatched bases: 11. CDR1 and CDR2 from the germline V gene are SGHTA and FQGNSA. In DNA form, the CDR3 reads TGTGCCAGCAGACCCACTTTTCAGGGGGCAAACACTGAAGCTTTCTTT. Its translation: CASRPTFQGANTEAFF.

CDR3 sequence (DNA): TGTGCCAGCAGCCTTACAGGGAACACTGAAGCTTTCTTT. Its protein product is CASSLTGNTEAFF. The genes are TRBV5-6 and TRBJ1-1; D perhaps matches TRBD1 (5 bases). CDR1 SGHDT and CDR2 YYEEEE come from the germline V gene. Trimming took off 4 bases at V and 1 base at J, with 8 bases between the two ends. The CDR3 extends over 13 amino acids. Full variable domain (missing parts from reference TRBV5-6 and TRBJ1-1): DAGVTQSPTHLIKTRGQQVTLRCSPKSGHDTVSWYQQALGQGPQFIFQYYEEEERQRGNFPDRFSGHQFPNYSSELNVNALLLGDSALYLCASSLTGNTEAFFGQGTRLTVV.

The rearrangement uses TRBV9 and TRBJ1-1; TRBD1 is a possible D gene (6 bases). Germline CDR1 and CDR2: SGDLS and YYNGEE. V was pared by 3 bases and J by 4 bases, with 10 bases between. This CDR3 region has 13 residues. CDR3: CASSDRVRTEAFF. CDR3 bases: TGTGCCAGCAGCGACAGGGTACGCACTGAAGCTTTCTTT.

The chain uses TRBV30 and TRBJ2-7, with D perhaps TRBD1 (6 bases). The germline CDR1 and CDR2 sequences are GTSNPN and SVGIG (reference sequence). The CDR3 runs to 12 residues. Trimming took 4 bases from V and 4 from J, leaving 11 bases between them. CDR3 loop: CAWNRDSYEQYF. The CDR3 bases are TGTGCCTGGAACAGGGATTCGTACGAGCAGTACTTC.

This chain connects TRBV14 to TRBJ2-1; 13 bases align to TRBD2. Germline V gene sequence: CDR1 SGHDN, CDR2 FVKESK. Unmatched junction bases numbered 7, after V lost 0 bases and J lost 8 bases. The CDR3 extends over 17 amino acids. CDR3 in DNA: TGTGCCAGCAGCCAAGATTCCACTAGCGGGAGGGTGGATGAGCAGTTCTTC. Amino acids: CASSQDSTSGRVDEQFF.

In this sample, this clone turned up a few times. The chain combines TRBV5-5 with TRBJ2-7; D perhaps matches TRBD1 (5 bases). The CDR3 runs 12 residues. CDR1 is SGHKS, CDR2 YYEKEE, per germline (reference sequence). With 0 bases removed from V and 6 bases from J, the gap between germline ends came to 7 bases. The CDR3 DNA sequence: TGTGCCAGCAGCTTGGACAGGCTCGAGCAGTACTTC. Translation: CASSLDRLEQYF.

The rearrangement links TRBV10-3 to TRBJ2-1, with D unresolved. Trimming took off 6 bases at V and 3 bases at J, with 9 bases between the two ends. This CDR3 contains 13 residues. The germline V gene encodes CDR1 ENHRY and CDR2 SYGVKD. The CDR3 reads CAIRTRDYNEQFF. CDR3 coding DNA: TGTGCCATCAGGACTCGCGACTACAATGAGCAGTTCTTC.

The genes are TRBV6-1 and TRBJ2-7, with 7 bases lining up with TRBD1. The CDR3 is 16 residues long. The V segment lost 2 bases and the J segment 3 bases; nucleotides outside the gene matches: 10. Germline CDR1 and CDR2: MNHNS and SASEGT. The CDR3 reads CASSETLTGSLYEQYF. CDR3 DNA: TGTGCCAGCAGTGAAACTTTGACAGGGAGTCTCTACGAGCAGTACTTC.

The chain has TRBV19 and TRBJ2-1; D possibly corresponds to TRBD2 (5 bases). The V gene's germline CDR1 is LNHDA and CDR2 SQIVND (reference sequence). There are 13 residues in the CDR3. Trimming cost V 7 bases and J 4 bases, with 11 bases left between them. CDR3 nucleotides: TGTGCCAGTAACCTAGGAGGTTACAATGAGCAGTTCTTC. It yields the protein CASNLGGYNEQFF.

This rearrangement joins TRBV13 to TRBJ2-7, with D perhaps TRBD2 (5 bases). The V end lost 1 base, the J end lost 4 bases, and 11 bases lay between the germline ends. Germline CDR1 reads PRHDT; CDR2 reads FYEKMQ (reference sequence). The CDR3 is 14 amino acids. The CDR3 nucleotides are TGTGCCAGCAGCTTAGCCGGGATCGGATACGAGCAGTACTTC. It is translated as CASSLAGIGYEQYF.

The DNA for the CDR3 is TGTGCCAGTAGTCCCAGCGGGACAGGGGCTGACTATGGCTACACCTTC. Translation gives CASSPSGTGADYGYTF. The rearrangement links TRBV19 to TRBJ1-2, with 10 bases lining up with TRBD1. From germline, CDR1 is LNHDA and CDR2 SQIVND (reference sequence). V lost 5 bases to trimming and J lost 3 bases; unmatched junction nucleotides: 9. The CDR3 loop spans 16 amino acids.

This clone was counted only a few times. CDR3 coding DNA: TGTGCCAGCTCACCACGTAAGGGGACTAACTATGGCTACACCTTC. Translation: CASSPRKGTNYGYTF. J is TRBJ1-2 and V is TRBV18; TRBD1 might be the D (5 bases). V was shortened by 1 base and J by 0 bases, with 9 bases between the two germline ends. This CDR3 is 15 amino acids long. The germline gives CDR1 KGHSH, CDR2 LQKENI.

The J gene is TRBJ2-1, the V gene TRBV11-3, with 9 nucleotides matching TRBD2. The CDR3 runs to 16 residues. V was clipped by 5 bases and J by 5 bases; unmatched bases: 10. Germline V lookup: CDR1 SGHNT, CDR2 YENEEA. The DNA of the CDR3 is TGTGCCAGCAGCCAGATTAGCGGGAGTCGGGACAATGAGCAGTTCTTC. Residues: CASSQISGSRDNEQFF.

The chain links TRBV11-2 to TRBJ1-2; 8 bases map to TRBD1. Germline V gives CDR1 SGHAT, CDR2 FQNNGV. V trimming: 2 bases; J trimming: 7 bases; junction bases outside the gene matches: 9. The CDR3 spans 15 residues. In nucleotides, the CDR3 is TGTGCCAGCAGCTTAAGCAGGGGGCGAGGAAGTGGCTACACCTTC. The encoded protein is CASSLSRGRGSGYTF.

This clone was counted between two and nine times. The genes are TRBV30 and TRBJ1-1; D gene uncertain. The ends were cut back, 4 bases at V and 4 bases at J, with 13 bases in the middle. CDR3 length equals 13 residues. Looked up from germline, CDR1 is GTSNPN and CDR2 is SVGIG (reference sequence). This CDR3 is CAWNEQVATEAFF. The DNA of the CDR3 is TGTGCCTGGAACGAGCAGGTGGCCACTGAAGCTTTCTTT.

The chain uses TRBV28 and TRBJ1-2, with TRBD1 matching 8 bases. CDR1 and CDR2 from the germline V gene are MDHEN and SYDVKM. V lost 5 bases, J lost 8 bases, and 4 bases stayed unmatched. CDR3 length: 12 residues. DNA for the CDR3: TGTGCCAGCAGTGGACAGGGCCGCGGCTACACCTTC. Amino acid sequence: CASSGQGRGYTF.

The gene calls are TRBV28 and TRBJ2-5; 10 nucleotides agree with TRBD1. Germline lookup yields CDR1 MDHEN and CDR2 SYDVKM. Germline trimming cut 3 bases from V and 1 base from J; bases unmatched to any gene: 2. The CDR3 extends over 15 amino acids. CDR3 sequence reads: CASSFGTGAQETQYF. The CDR3 DNA reads as TGTGCCAGCAGTTTCGGGACAGGGGCCCAAGAGACCCAGTACTTC.

CDR3 sequence: CASSIESSYNEQFF. DNA for the CDR3: TGTGCCAGTAGTATAGAGAGCTCCTACAATGAGCAGTTCTTC. The rearrangement links TRBV19 to TRBJ2-1, with D unresolved. The CDR3 length is 14 residues. Between the trimmed V and J ends, which lost 0 bases and 0 bases, there was a span of 3 bases. Germline lookup yields CDR1 LNHDA and CDR2 SQIVND (reference sequence). The whole variable domain, remainder taken from reference TRBV19 and TRBJ2-1, is DGGITQSPKYLFRKEGQNVTLSCEQNLNHDAMYWYRQDPGQGLRLIYYSQIVNDFQKGDIAEGYSVSREKKESFPLTVTSAQKNPTAFYLCASSIESSYNEQFFGPGTRLTVL.

The V call is TRBV4-1, the J call TRBJ2-2; TRBD2 matches at 13 bases. CDR3 length equals 22 residues. V was clipped by 4 bases and J by 3 bases; unmatched bases: 20. Germline CDR1 is MGHRA and CDR2 is YSYEKL. CDR3 residues: CASSLGLAGVNRVARDTGELFF. In DNA form, the CDR3 reads TGCGCCAGCAGCCTTGGACTAGCGGGAGTCAATCGTGTCGCAAGGGACACCGGGGAGCTGTTTTTT.

The V and J genes are TRBV28 and TRBJ1-2; 7 nucleotides align to TRBD1. CDR1 MDHEN and CDR2 SYDVKM come from the germline V gene. The CDR3 sequence is 14 residues long. Trimming at V came to 6 bases and at J to 0 bases, leaving 4 bases not matched to a gene. CDR3 bases: TGTGCCAGCAGGACAGGGTCAGCTAACTATGGCTACACCTTC. It translates to CASRTGSANYGYTF.

This rearrangement joins TRBV9 to TRBJ2-2; 8 nucleotides align to TRBD2. With V trimmed by 0 bases and J by 7 bases, 5 bases remained unmatched. This CDR3 is 15 amino acids long. CDR1 and CDR2 from the germline V gene are SGDLS and YYNGEE. The CDR3 region has the DNA TGTGCCAGCAGCGTAGGAGCGGGAGTGGTCGGGGAGCTGTTTTTT. Its translation: CASSVGAGVVGELFF. Full variable domain (rest looked up from reference TRBV9 and TRBJ2-2): DSGVTQTPKHLITATGQRVTLRCSPRSGDLSVYWYQQSLDQGLQFLIQYYNGEERAKGNILERFSAQQFPDLHSELNLSSLELGDSALYFCASSVGAGVVGELFFGEGSRLTVL.